The 23 T cell receptor beta chains below were found in one sample sequenced in a study of early T cells in non-severe SARS-CoV-2 infection (dated by TCRdb to the early 2020s). The receptor library was made with 5' RACE. Sequencer: NextSeq 500. TCRdb's own reprocessing of the public reads used fastp at Q25 and MiXCR and kept productive beta chains. All rows with the same CDR3 protein become a single entry with the most common DNA and genes. The sample records 55,000 to 70,000 distinct CDR3 sequences, around 5.2% of which are singletons. Roughly 7% of the sample lies in the top ten. The sample was whole blood. Receptors were obtained from an adult who was a healthcare worker with PCR-confirmed SARS-CoV-2 infection or an uninfected control (not recorded which).

The table lists this clonotype with many counts. This chain uses TRBV7-2 with TRBJ2-1; TRBD1 matches 9 bases. There are 12 residues in the CDR3. V gave up 5 bases and J gave up 13 bases; unmatched junction bases: 6. Germline values: CDR1 SGHTA, CDR2 FQGNSA. CDR3 sequence reads: CASSPDRGKQFF. The DNA for the CDR3 is TGTGCCAGCAGCCCCGACAGGGGGAAACAGTTCTTC.

This clonotype was recorded a few times. CDR3: CAWTSWGQENTEAFF. CDR3 bases: TGTGCCTGGACCAGTTGGGGACAGGAGAACACTGAAGCTTTCTTT. The genes are TRBV30 and TRBJ1-1; 8 nucleotides match TRBD1. V shed 4 bases and J 1 base; nucleotides not matched to a gene: 8. The CDR3 sequence is 15 residues long. CDR1 GTSNPN and CDR2 SVGIG come from the germline V gene (reference sequence).

This clonotype has a handful of counts. The J gene is TRBJ2-1, the V gene TRBV10-3; TRBD2 matches at 8 bases. This CDR3 has 15 residues. Germline assignment: CDR1 ENHRY and CDR2 SYGVKD. Trimming took 4 bases from V and 5 from J; bases not matched to a gene: 7. CDR3 region: CAISVEVAGHNEQFF. The CDR3 region has the DNA TGTGCCATCAGTGTCGAAGTAGCGGGACACAATGAGCAGTTCTTC.

Points on this clonotype: Being one base from a much bigger clone, this may be a read error. J is TRBJ2-7 and V is TRBV4-1; D assignment may be TRBD1 or TRBD2 (7 bases each). This CDR3 region has 15 residues. Looked up from germline, CDR1 is MGHRA and CDR2 is YSYEKL. This CDR3 reads CANSQGQGGTYEQYF. The CDR3 DNA reads as TGCGCCAACAGCCAGGGGCAGGGGGGGACCTACGAGCAGTACTTC.

This clonotype has more than one count but fewer than ten. V gene TRBV11-2 combines with J gene TRBJ2-5, with 7 bases identical to TRBD2. CDR1 is SGHAT and CDR2 is FQNNGV in the germline V gene. V shed 5 bases, J shed 5 bases, and the junction held 5 bases outside the gene matches. This CDR3 has 13 amino acids. CDR3 sequence (DNA): TGTGCCAGCAGCGCCCGGGGGGTGGAGACCCAGTACTTC. Translated, it gives CASSARGVETQYF.

This clonotype showed up many times. The chain is built from TRBV20-1 and TRBJ2-1; no clear D. V was trimmed by 3 bases and J by 5 bases, leaving 8 bases between them. CDR3 length: 12 amino acids. Germline V CDR1 and CDR2: DFQATT, SNEGSKA (reference sequence). CDR3 in DNA: TGCAGTGCTAGCCTCGTCGACAATGAGCAGTTCTTC. Its translation: CSASLVDNEQFF.

This clonotype was seen at least ten times. The chain has TRBV4-1 and TRBJ2-6; possible D gene TRBD1, 5 bases. The CDR3 spans 18 residues. V was trimmed by 4 bases and J by 1 base, leaving 17 bases between them. In germline, CDR1 is MGHRA, CDR2 YSYEKL. The CDR3 spells CASSPEARVVSGANVLTF. The DNA for the CDR3 is TGCGCCAGCAGCCCAGAGGCCAGGGTAGTGTCTGGGGCCAACGTCCTGACTTTC.

This clonotype was detected many times. Here the CDR3 reads CASSSIAGGRNEQFF. The CDR3 DNA follows: TGTGCCAGCAGTTCTATAGCGGGAGGGAGGAATGAGCAGTTCTTC. This chain joins TRBV28 and TRBJ2-1; 11 bases match TRBD2. Germline CDR1 and CDR2: MDHEN and SYDVKM. The CDR3 is 15 residues long. V shed 4 bases and J 7 bases; nucleotides not matched to a gene: 6.

This clonotype was seen many times. The chain combines TRBV11-3 with TRBJ2-1; the D gene could be TRBD1 or TRBD2 (5 bases each). Germline V CDR1 and CDR2: SGHNT, YENEEA. This CDR3 has 14 residues. V was shortened by 3 bases and J by 5 bases, with 11 bases between the two germline ends. The CDR3 DNA sequence: TGTGCCAGCAGCTTCCGGGACGGCCACAATGAGCAGTTCTTC. Protein sequence: CASSFRDGHNEQFF.

In this sample, this clonotype turned up many times. V usage is TRBV19 and J usage is TRBJ2-3; the D gene is possibly TRBD2 (7 bases). From germline, CDR1 is LNHDA and CDR2 SQIVND (reference sequence). This CDR3 has 15 amino acids. With 3 bases removed from V and 1 base from J, the gap between germline ends came to 11 bases. Here the CDR3 reads CASSIAGARTDTQYF. The DNA for the CDR3 is TGTGCCAGTAGTATCGCGGGGGCCCGCACAGATACGCAGTATTTT.

Notes on this clonotype: At one end the junction does not follow the germline gene, possibly because of a read error. The V gene is TRBV19, the J gene TRBJ2-7; D gene uncertain. This CDR3 is built from 13 residues. The germline V gene has CDR1 LNHDA and CDR2 SQIVND (reference sequence). CDR3 sequence (DNA): TGTACCAGTAGTATTTCAGAATCCTACGAGCAGTACTTC. It specifies CTSSISESYEQYF.

There are many counts of this clonotype. The chain carries TRBV2 and TRBJ2-7, with TRBD2 identical over 7 bases. Germline V gene sequence: CDR1 SNHLY, CDR2 FYNNEI. The CDR3 loop spans 16 amino acids. V gave up 0 bases and J gave up 3 bases; unmatched junction bases: 8. The CDR3 loop reads CASSEARQGLLYEQYF. CDR3 in DNA: TGTGCCAGCAGTGAAGCGCGGCAGGGACTACTCTACGAGCAGTACTTC. Drawing the rest from reference TRBV2 and TRBJ2-7, the complete variable domain is EPEVTQTPSHQVTQMGQEVILRCVPISNHLYFYWYRQILGQKVEFLVSFYNNEISEKSEIFDDQFSVERPDGSNFTLKIRSTKLEDSAMYFCASSEARQGLLYEQYFGPGTRLTVT.

This clonotype was seen at least ten times. The chain is built from TRBV20-1 and TRBJ1-4, with 8 positions matching TRBD1. The CDR3 runs to 17 residues. V shed 1 base and J 0 bases; nucleotides not matched to a gene: 7. CDR1 is DFQATT, CDR2 SNEGSKA, per germline (reference sequence). As DNA, the CDR3 is TGCAGTGCTAGAGGGGTCAGGACAGGGTCAACTAATGAAAAACTGTTTTTT. As protein: CSARGVRTGSTNEKLFF.

There are many counts of this clonotype. This chain connects TRBV5-1 to TRBJ1-1; D uncertain. The CDR3 runs to 17 residues. Trimming cost V 3 bases and J 0 bases, with 18 bases left between them. Germline V gene sequence: CDR1 SGHRS, CDR2 YFSETQ. The CDR3 nucleotides read TGCGCCAGCAGCTCGTCGATAGGTAACTCCCTGAACACTGAAGCTTTCTTT. Translated: CASSSSIGNSLNTEAFF.

This clonotype was seen a handful of times. The chain employs TRBV24-1 and TRBJ1-1, with 10 nucleotides matching TRBD1. Germline assignment: CDR1 KGHDR and CDR2 SFDVKD. The CDR3 has 15 residues. J gave up 4 bases and V 6 bases, and 7 bases lay outside the gene matches. The CDR3 nucleotides are TGTGCCACCAGTACCCCGGACAGGGGGATCACTGAAGCTTTCTTT. Residues: CATSTPDRGITEAFF.

In this sample, this clonotype turned up many times. The rearrangement uses TRBV2 and TRBJ2-1, with 10 nucleotides matching TRBD2. The CDR3 is made up of 17 amino acids. V lost 2 bases to trimming and J lost 0 bases; unmatched junction nucleotides: 4. Germline CDR1 and CDR2: SNHLY and FYNNEI. CDR3 amino acids: CASSEWASGSSYNEQFF. In nucleotides, the CDR3 is TGTGCCAGCAGTGAATGGGCTAGCGGGAGCTCCTACAATGAGCAGTTCTTC.

This chain connects TRBV6-1 to TRBJ2-3; 10 bases are shared with TRBD2. V shed 8 bases, J shed 2 bases, and the junction held 4 bases outside the gene matches. CDR3 size: 14 residues. Germline loops: CDR1 MNHNS, CDR2 SASEGT. The CDR3: CASESGRDTDTQYF. DNA of the CDR3: TGTGCCAGCGAAAGCGGGAGGGACACAGATACGCAGTATTTT.

This clonotype was seen at least ten times. V gene TRBV5-5 combines with J gene TRBJ2-4, with TRBD1 identical over 8 bases. V shed 4 bases and J 6 bases; nucleotides not matched to a gene: 9. The germline V gene encodes CDR1 SGHKS and CDR2 YYEKEE (reference sequence). The CDR3 sequence is 15 residues long. CDR3 coding DNA: TGTGCCAGCAGCAGGACCGGGACAGGTGGAAACATTCAGTACTTC. Translation: CASSRTGTGGNIQYF.

This clonotype was picked up many times. The V gene is TRBV7-2, the J gene TRBJ2-7; D is perhaps TRBD2 (6 bases). Per the germline V gene, CDR1 is SGHTA and CDR2 is FQGNSA. V dropped 0 bases and J dropped 0 bases, with 12 bases sitting between them. CDR3 length equals 16 residues. The CDR3 sequence: CASSLAVAGRSYEQYF. CDR3 bases: TGTGCCAGCAGCTTAGCCGTGGCGGGACGCTCCTACGAGCAGTACTTC.

There are many counts of this clonotype. This rearrangement joins TRBV24-1 to TRBJ2-3; D gene unclear. Germline assignment: CDR1 KGHDR and CDR2 SFDVKD. The CDR3 is made up of 13 amino acids. Between the trimmed V and J ends, which lost 0 bases and 2 bases, there was a span of 2 bases. The DNA of the CDR3 is TGTGCCACCAGTGATTTGGCCACAGATACGCAGTATTTT. This codes for CATSDLATDTQYF.

This clonotype has a count of ten or more. The chain combines TRBV7-9 with TRBJ2-1; 8 positions agree with TRBD2. Germline CDR1 is SEHNR and CDR2 is FQNEAQ (reference sequence). CDR3 length: 14 residues. Trimming at V came to 5 bases and at J to 8 bases, leaving 8 bases not matched to a gene. For the CDR3, the DNA is TGTGCCAGCAGCCTTAGCGGGGTGTCGGATGAGCAGTTCTTC. This translates into CASSLSGVSDEQFF.

This clonotype was detected ten times or more. The chain links TRBV10-3 to TRBJ1-1, with D possibly matching TRBD1 (5 bases). Germline loops: CDR1 ENHRY, CDR2 SYGVKD. V lost 2 bases and J lost 7, with 8 bases in between. CDR3 length: 12 amino acids. The CDR3 DNA follows: TGTGCCATCAGTGAGGGGGCTGGTGAAGCTTTCTTT. This translates into CAISEGAGEAFF.

The J gene is TRBJ1-2, the V gene TRBV5-1, with D uncertain. The CDR3 totals 15 residues. CDR1 and CDR2 (germline): SGHRS, YFSETQ. Trimming cost V 4 bases and J 4 bases, with 17 bases left between them. CDR3 sequence reads: CASSAGPKGSYGYTF. DNA of the CDR3: TGCGCCAGCAGCGCCGGGCCAAAAGGGAGCTATGGCTACACCTTC.